The entry below gives a single TCR beta chain sequence along with its context. The sample originates from a study of blood T cell repertoires in COVID-19. The assay was immunoSEQ multiplex PCR, and TCRdb's table has in-frame clones only and misses some. The sample carries around 330,000 clones, over 85% recorded once. The TCR originated in a man aged 55 to 70 who had recovered from COVID-19. The sample taken for sequencing was PBMCs or T cells enriched from blood (not recorded which).

CDR3 loop: CASRHEGEKLFF. DNA for the CDR3: TGTGCCAGCCGGCACGAGGGTGAAAAACTGTTTTTT. This rearrangement joins TRBV27 to TRBJ1-4; D not certain. With 8 bases removed from V and 7 bases from J, the gap between germline ends came to 11 bases. From germline, CDR1 is MNHEY and CDR2 SMNVEV (reference sequence). The CDR3 covers 12 residues.